What follows are 26 T cell receptor beta chains derived from one specimen sequenced in a study of T-cell reconstitution after alpha-beta-depleted transplantation in children. A library of TCRbeta sequences, prepared with unique molecular identifiers, was generated. TCRdb processed the PCR reads anew with MiXCR; each CDR3 protein has one entry. The sample contains about 400,000 distinct CDR3 sequences, 20% of which appear only once. Source: PBMCs from the stem cell graft donor, taken from the stem cell graft. The receptors derive from a human donor who donated a stem cell graft to a child with acute myeloid leukemia.

The chain recombines TRBV28 with TRBJ2-3, with 7 positions matching TRBD1. CDR1 is MDHEN, CDR2 SYDVKM, per germline. The CDR3 extends over 14 amino acids. Trimming cost V 7 bases and J 0 bases; bases outside gene matches: 4. CDR3 in DNA: TGTGCCAGCAATAGGGACAGTAGCACAGATACGCAGTATTTT. It translates to CASNRDSSTDTQYF. Full variable domain (rest looked up from reference TRBV28 and TRBJ2-3): DVKVTQSSRYLVKRTGEKVFLECVQDMDHENMFWYRQDPGLGLRLIYFSYDVKMKEKGDIPEGYSVSREKKERFSLILESASTNQTSMYLCASNRDSSTDTQYFGPGTRLTVL.

This clonotype was picked up many times. CDR3 sequence: CSARASRPLRETQYF. CDR3 in DNA: TGCAGTGCTAGAGCCTCGAGGCCGTTGAGGGAGACCCAGTACTTC. The chain couples TRBV20-1 to TRBJ2-5; the D is unclear. Germline-derived CDR1 and CDR2 are DFQATT and SNEGSKA (reference sequence). V was trimmed by 1 base and J by 5 bases, leaving 17 bases between them. The CDR3 is 15 residues long.

The V gene is TRBV20-1, the J gene TRBJ2-7, with 12 bases lining up with TRBD2. The CDR3 spans 14 residues. The junction had 9 bases not matched to a gene; V was cut back by 3 bases and J by 9 bases. Germline V lookup: CDR1 DFQATT, CDR2 SNEGSKA (reference sequence). CDR3 bases: TGCAGTGCTAGTTCGCTAGCGGGAGGGCCGGTGCAGTACTTC. Its translation is CSASSLAGGPVQYF.

This clonotype was recorded a few times. The rearrangement links TRBV28 to TRBJ1-5; the D is unclear. V lost 3 bases, J lost 0 bases, and 3 bases lay in between. The CDR3 contains 13 residues. The germline V gene encodes CDR1 MDHEN and CDR2 SYDVKM. CDR3 protein: CASSLPSNQPQHF. The DNA of the CDR3 is TGTGCCAGCAGTTTGCCTAGCAATCAGCCCCAGCATTTT.

The table lists this clonotype with a few counts. The V call is TRBV20-1, the J call TRBJ2-1; possibly TRBD2 for D (6 bases). The CDR3 contains 13 residues. V was shortened by 6 bases and J by 0 bases, with 9 bases between the two germline ends. Germline loops: CDR1 DFQATT, CDR2 SNEGSKA (reference sequence). The CDR3 loop is CSARRASYNEQFF. The DNA for the CDR3 is TGCAGTGCCCGGAGGGCCTCCTACAATGAGCAGTTCTTC.

The genes are TRBV7-2 and TRBJ2-2; D gene uncertain. CDR3 length: 12 amino acids. Germline loops: CDR1 SGHTA, CDR2 FQGNSA. With 5 bases removed from V and 5 bases from J, the gap between germline ends came to 6 bases. The CDR3 DNA follows: TGTGCCAGCAGCAAAAGGACCGGGGAGCTGTTTTTT. It encodes CASSKRTGELFF. Full variable domain (missing parts from reference TRBV7-2 and TRBJ2-2): GAGVSQSPSNKVTEKGKDVELRCDPISGHTALYWYRQSLGQGLEFLIYFQGNSAPDKSGLPSDRFSAERTGGSVSTLTIQRTQQEDSAVYLCASSKRTGELFFGEGSRLTVL.

The chain is built from TRBV10-2 and TRBJ2-7; D perhaps matches TRBD1 (5 bases). From germline, CDR1 is WSHSY and CDR2 SAAADI. This CDR3 comprises 13 residues. V was pared by 7 bases and J by 2 bases, with 12 bases between. CDR3 sequence (DNA): TGCGCCAGCACAGGTTGGGGCACCTACGAGCAGTACTTC. Translated, it gives CASTGWGTYEQYF.

This clonotype was detected many times. V gene TRBV6-5 combines with J gene TRBJ1-1; no clear D. The CDR3 has 14 residues. Germline V CDR1 and CDR2: MNHEY, SVGAGI. V was shortened by 0 bases and J by 1 base, with 6 bases between the two germline ends. The CDR3 reads CASSYSRRNTEAFF. As DNA, the CDR3 is TGTGCCAGCAGTTACTCAAGGCGGAACACTGAAGCTTTCTTT.

A few counts support this clonotype. The chain uses TRBV12-3 or TRBV12-4 and TRBJ2-2, with 8 bases that match TRBD1. CDR3 length equals 14 residues. V gave up 10 bases and J gave up 7 bases; unmatched junction bases: 11. CDR3 nucleotide sequence: TGTGCCACCCGCCGGACAGGGCCTGGCGGGGAGCTGTTTTTT. Translation: CATRRTGPGGELFF.

The chain uses TRBV12-3 or TRBV12-4 and TRBJ2-1; perhaps TRBD2 as D (6 bases). This CDR3 region has 17 residues. V dropped 2 bases and J dropped 1 base, with 15 bases sitting between them. The CDR3 region is CASSLRFSGVSYNEQFF. The CDR3 bases are TGTGCCAGCAGTTTAAGGTTTTCGGGAGTGTCCTACAATGAGCAGTTCTTC.

This clonotype showed up just a few times. This sequence joins TRBV6-5 and TRBJ2-6; D unresolved. V was cut by 4 bases and J by 3 bases, with 10 bases left in between. The CDR3 extends over 15 amino acids. Germline CDR1 is MNHEY and CDR2 is SVGAGI. The CDR3, as DNA: TGTGCCAGCAGTTCCGGACCGCTTGGGGCCAACGTCCTGACTTTC. Translated: CASSSGPLGANVLTF.

The chain carries TRBV20-1 and TRBJ2-1, with D possibly matching TRBD2 (5 bases). CDR3 size: 13 residues. CDR1 is DFQATT and CDR2 is SNEGSKA in the germline V gene (reference sequence). V was clipped by 8 bases and J by 8 bases, with 19 bases between them. The CDR3 sequence is CSPDSISGDEQFF. For the CDR3, the DNA is TGCAGTCCGGACTCCATCAGTGGCGATGAGCAGTTCTTC.

Many counts were recorded for this clonotype. CDR3 in amino acids: CASRASTSGTYNEQFF. DNA of the CDR3: TGTGCCAGCAGAGCCTCGACTAGCGGGACCTACAATGAGCAGTTCTTC. This chain joins TRBV12-3 or TRBV12-4 and TRBJ2-1, with 11 bases aligning to TRBD2. Trimming removed 6 bases from V and 2 bases from J; junction bases left unmatched: 6. The CDR3 has 16 residues.

This clonotype was detected only a few times. The genes are TRBV7-2 and TRBJ1-5; D gene unclear. The CDR3 consists of 15 residues. V lost 1 base and J lost 4, with 11 bases in between. Germline V gene lookup returns CDR1 SGHTA and CDR2 FQGNSA. The CDR3 spells CASSLVWSGNQPQHF. In DNA form, the CDR3 reads TGTGCCAGCAGCTTAGTTTGGTCGGGGAATCAGCCCCAGCATTTT.

The genes are TRBV20-1 and TRBJ1-1; D is possibly TRBD1 (6 bases). V gave up 3 bases and J gave up 1 base, with 24 bases separating them. CDR1 and CDR2 (germline): DFQATT, SNEGSKA (reference sequence). The CDR3 loop spans 18 amino acids. The CDR3 sequence: CSASRPTGIKEWNTEAFF. The CDR3 DNA sequence: TGCAGTGCTAGCCGACCAACAGGGATCAAGGAATGGAACACTGAAGCTTTCTTT.

The chain recombines TRBV5-1 with TRBJ2-2; D gene unclear. Between the trimmed V and J ends, which lost 2 bases and 6 bases, there was a span of 14 bases. This CDR3 contains 15 residues. Germline CDR1 reads SGHRS; CDR2 reads YFSETQ. This CDR3 reads CASSFPIQDAGELFF. The CDR3 nucleotides read TGCGCCAGCAGCTTCCCGATCCAGGACGCCGGGGAGCTGTTTTTT.

This clonotype turned up a few times. The chain has TRBV24-1 and TRBJ2-2; unclear D gene. Trimming pared 4 bases from V and 6 bases from J, leaving 8 bases between. The germline gives CDR1 KGHDR, CDR2 SFDVKD. The CDR3 spans 13 residues. In DNA, the CDR3 is TGTGCCACCAGTGACTTAGCCTCCGGGGAGCTGTTTTTT. This codes for CATSDLASGELFF.

This clonotype was seen repeatedly, ten times or more. The chain couples TRBV20-1 to TRBJ2-4; no definite D call. The V and J ends lost 2 bases and 0 bases respectively, with 17 bases between them. CDR1 is DFQATT and CDR2 is SNEGSKA in the germline V gene (reference sequence). The CDR3 spans 17 residues. CDR3 loop: CSARRPGRLQAKNIQYF. CDR3 nucleotides: TGCAGTGCTAGAAGGCCTGGGCGGCTACAAGCCAAAAACATTCAGTACTTC.

The genes are TRBV12-3 or TRBV12-4 and TRBJ1-1; D gene uncertain. CDR3 length equals 14 residues. V lost 5 bases, J lost 0 bases, and 10 bases lay in between. The CDR3 DNA is TGTGCCAGCAGTCAACTTATGATGAACACTGAAGCTTTCTTT. Protein: CASSQLMMNTEAFF.

The gene calls are TRBV9 and TRBJ2-3; TRBD2 is a possible D gene (6 bases). In germline, CDR1 is SGDLS, CDR2 YYNGEE. Trimming left V 0 bases short and J 2 bases short, with 16 bases between. The CDR3 consists of 17 residues. The CDR3 sequence is CASSVGASAFPTDTQYF. DNA of the CDR3: TGTGCCAGCAGCGTAGGGGCTAGCGCCTTCCCCACAGATACGCAGTATTTT.

This clonotype was counted at least ten times. The chain employs TRBV6-1 and TRBJ2-1, with D possibly matching TRBD2 (5 bases). Germline V gives CDR1 MNHNS, CDR2 SASEGT. The CDR3 has 14 amino acids. The V and J ends lost 5 bases and 0 bases respectively, with 8 bases between them. The CDR3 sequence: CASSPTSSYNEQFF. In nucleotides, the CDR3 is TGTGCCAGCAGTCCAACTAGCTCCTACAATGAGCAGTTCTTC.

The rearrangement uses TRBV29-1 and TRBJ2-1; TRBD2 aligns across 7 bases. Germline values: CDR1 SQVTM, CDR2 ANQGSEA. The length of the CDR3 is 12 residues. The ends lost 1 base at V and 6 bases at J; junction bases unmatched: 0. The CDR3 region has the DNA TGCAGCGTTGAAGCGGGGGGCAATGAGCAGTTCTTC. This gives the protein CSVEAGGNEQFF.

Many counts were recorded for this clonotype. The CDR3 loop is CSVESSRKTQYF. CDR3 coding DNA: TGCAGCGTTGAAAGCTCCCGGAAGACCCAGTACTTC. J is TRBJ2-5 and V is TRBV29-1; D is undetermined. The CDR3 sequence is 12 residues long. Germline V gene lookup returns CDR1 SQVTM and CDR2 ANQGSEA. The germline V and J ends were trimmed by 2 bases and 6 bases, with 10 bases remaining between them. The full variable domain, with the rest looked up from reference TRBV29-1 and TRBJ2-5, is SAVISQKPSRDICQRGTSLTIQCQVDSQVTMMFWYRQQPGQSLTLIATANQGSEATYESGFVIDKFPISRPNLTFSTLTVSNMSPEDSSIYLCSVESSRKTQYFGPGTRLLVL.

This rearrangement joins TRBV11-2 to TRBJ2-1; 10 bases match TRBD2. J was trimmed by 6 bases and V by 4 bases; bases with no gene match: 15. This CDR3 comprises 18 residues. Germline V gene sequence: CDR1 SGHAT, CDR2 FQNNGV. Written as DNA, the CDR3 is TGTGCCAGCAGCTGGGCCGGAGCTAGCGGGAGAGGGGCCAATGAGCAGTTCTTC. This translates into CASSWAGASGRGANEQFF.

The chain uses TRBV12-3 or TRBV12-4 and TRBJ2-1; 7 bases agree with TRBD2. The length of the CDR3 is 15 residues. The V gene end was trimmed by 2 bases and the J gene end by 7 bases; junction bases not matched to a gene: 8. Here the CDR3 reads CASSLFGLGDNEQFF. The CDR3 nucleotides read TGTGCCAGCAGTTTATTTGGACTAGGGGATAATGAGCAGTTCTTC.

V is TRBV11-2 and J is TRBJ2-1; D is unclear. V lost 6 bases, J lost 7 bases, and 10 bases lay in between. The germline V gene encodes CDR1 SGHAT and CDR2 FQNNGV. The CDR3 loop spans 12 amino acids. The DNA for the CDR3 is TGTGCCAGCAGTCCCGTGGGAAATGAGCAGTTCTTC. It is translated as CASSPVGNEQFF.